The rows below give T cell receptor beta chains drawn from one sample of a study of response to subunit inactivated influenza vaccine. TCRdb re-derived calls from the RT-PCR reads in MiXCR, one entry per CDR3 protein. In the table there are 500,000 to 550,000 distinct CDR3 sequences, approximately 6.9% of which are singletons. The sequencing here drew on PBMCs from blood, taken roughly 24 months after vaccination. These receptors all come from a man between 50 and 75 years old who received an inactivated influenza vaccine. Both conserved end residues are part of each CDR3. The D gene is left open where the match is weak. Rows may omit the clone size; those that give it use once, few, many or a size class.

v_call	clone_size	j_call	d_call	cdr3_nt	cdr3_aa
TRBV12-3/TRBV12-4	-	TRBJ2-1	TRBD1	TGTGCCAGCAGTGGACCGACAGGGGTCGGAGGTAATGAGCAGTTCTTC	CASSGPTGVGGNEQFF
TRBV7-2	many	TRBJ1-3	-	TGTGCCAGCAGCCCGGGGAGAGCTGGAAACACCATATATTTT	CASSPGRAGNTIYF
TRBV6-2/TRBV6-3	-	TRBJ2-2	TRBD2	TGTGCCAGCCGGCCGGGACTAGTCCGGCCCGGGGAGCTGTTTTTT	CASRPGLVRPGELFF
TRBV3-1	-	TRBJ2-5	-	TGTGCCAGCAGCCAAAGCGGAGGGACCCAGTACTTC	CASSQSGGTQYF
TRBV5-1	few	TRBJ2-1	TRBD1	TGCGCCAGCAGCATATGGACAGGGTCGGTTAATGAGCAGTTCTTC	CASSIWTGSVNEQFF
TRBV7-2	-	TRBJ2-4	-	TGTGCCAGCAGCTTAGTCGAAAATCTTCAGTACTTC	CASSLVENLQYF
TRBV12-3/TRBV12-4	few	TRBJ1-2	-	TGTGCCAGCAGCTCTGACTACGGTCGCTACACCTTC	CASSSDYGRYTF
TRBV21-1	-	TRBJ2-1	-	TGTGCCAGCACTAAACCGGGACAGGGATACAATGAGCAGTTCTTC	CASTKPGQGYNEQFF
TRBV12-3/TRBV12-4	few	TRBJ2-1	TRBD2	TGTGCCAGCAGGATACTAGCGGGACCCTACAATGAGCAGTTCTTC	CASRILAGPYNEQFF
TRBV7-2	many	TRBJ2-1	TRBD1	TGTGCCAGCAGCTTCGCAGTCGGGACAGGGGCTGGCAATGAGCAGTTCTTC	CASSFAVGTGAGNEQFF
TRBV9	many	TRBJ2-1	-	TGTGCCAGCAGCGTTGGGGGGACTCAACAAAATGAGCAGTTCTTC	CASSVGGTQQNEQFF
TRBV28	-	TRBJ2-3	-	TGTGCCAGCGTTTCCTCCAGCAAATTCACAGATACGCAGTATTTT	CASVSSSKFTDTQYF
TRBV5-1	many	TRBJ2-2	-	TGCGCCAGCAGCCCCCGTGCCGGGACCGTGACCGGGGAGCTGTTTTTT	CASSPRAGTVTGELFF
TRBV5-1	many	TRBJ2-3	TRBD1	TGCGCCAGCAGCTTGGCGACAGGGATAAGCACAGATACGCAGTATTTT	CASSLATGISTDTQYF
TRBV7-8	few	TRBJ2-7	TRBD1	TGTGCCAGCAGCCCGCCCGGGACAGGTATTGGGTTCTCCTACGAGCAGTACTTC	CASSPPGTGIGFSYEQYF